This is a list of T cell receptor beta chains from one sample in a study of CD8+CD57+ T cells in acquired aplastic anemia. Via MiXCR, TCRdb re-called the reads, giving one row per CDR3 protein. This table has 200,000 to 250,000 distinct CDR3 sequences, about 62% appearing once. The sample was sorted CD4+, CD8+, or CD8+CD57+ T cells (not recorded which) from PBMCs. The source of these receptors is a human donor with aplastic anemia. CDR3s include the opening cysteine and the closing phenylalanine or tryptophan. The order of the fields is clone size, V gene, J gene, D gene, CDR3 DNA, CDR3 protein. D genes are given only for firm matches. Clone size, where shown, is once, few, many, or a class for clones that have expanded.

clone_size: -; v_call: TRBV20-1; j_call: TRBJ2-7; d_call: -; cdr3_nt: TGCAGTGCTAGCCCTGACAGGAGGGAGGGCTACGAGCAGTACTTC; cdr3_aa: CSASPDRREGYEQYF
clone_size: -; v_call: TRBV7-8; j_call: TRBJ1-2; d_call: -; cdr3_nt: TGTGCCAGCAGCCCCTTTCCGATGGATGGCTACACCTTC; cdr3_aa: CASSPFPMDGYTF
clone_size: -; v_call: TRBV5-5; j_call: TRBJ2-1; d_call: TRBD2; cdr3_nt: TGTGCCAGCAGCTTGTCTCCCTTTGCGGGGGGGTATATCAATGAGCAGTTCTTC; cdr3_aa: CASSLSPFAGGYINEQFF
clone_size: -; v_call: TRBV20-1; j_call: TRBJ2-2; d_call: -; cdr3_nt: TGCAGTGCTAGAGAACCCGGGGCGAACACCGGGGAGCTGTTTTTT; cdr3_aa: CSAREPGANTGELFF
clone_size: -; v_call: TRBV20-1; j_call: TRBJ2-7; d_call: -; cdr3_nt: TGCAGTGCTAGAGTGGGGGGGGCAGGGGCGGGCGAGCGGTACTTC; cdr3_aa: CSARVGGAGAGERYF
clone_size: -; v_call: TRBV10-3; j_call: TRBJ1-5; d_call: -; cdr3_nt: TGTGCCATCAGCGAAAATAGCGGGGGGGCCTCCTACAATGAGCCCCAGCATTTT; cdr3_aa: CAISENSGGASYNEPQHF
clone_size: -; v_call: TRBV6-5; j_call: TRBJ1-5; d_call: -; cdr3_nt: TGTGCCAGCGGCGCCCAGGCCCCCGGGGCTTATAGCAATCAGCCCCAGCATTTT; cdr3_aa: CASGAQAPGAYSNQPQHF
clone_size: -; v_call: TRBV29-1; j_call: TRBJ1-2; d_call: -; cdr3_nt: TGCAGCGTCGGCGACAGAAATATTCAACTAAGCTATGGCTACACCTTC; cdr3_aa: CSVGDRNIQLSYGYTF
clone_size: -; v_call: TRBV29-1; j_call: TRBJ2-7; d_call: -; cdr3_nt: TGCAGCGTACCTGGGGCCTCTCTGGAAGCAGGCGAGCAGTACTTC; cdr3_aa: CSVPGASLEAGEQYF
clone_size: -; v_call: TRBV7-9; j_call: TRBJ2-1; d_call: -; cdr3_nt: TGTGCCAGCAGCCCGTCGGAAAGGGATGAGCAGTTCTTC; cdr3_aa: CASSPSERDEQFF
clone_size: -; v_call: TRBV5-1; j_call: TRBJ2-3; d_call: -; cdr3_nt: TGCGCCAGCAGCGGGCCCGGGCACACAGATACGCAGTATTTT; cdr3_aa: CASSGPGHTDTQYF
clone_size: -; v_call: TRBV5-4; j_call: TRBJ2-7; d_call: TRBD2; cdr3_nt: TGTGCCAGCAGAAGACAGCTAGCGGGAGGGTCCTACGAGCAGTACTTC; cdr3_aa: CASRRQLAGGSYEQYF
clone_size: -; v_call: TRBV29-1; j_call: TRBJ2-7; d_call: -; cdr3_nt: TGCAGCGTTAGGGACTACGAGCAGTACTTC; cdr3_aa: CSVRDYEQYF
clone_size: few; v_call: TRBV7-9; j_call: TRBJ2-2; d_call: -; cdr3_nt: TGTGCCAGCAGCCCCTTCCGGGGGTCCACCGGGGAGCTGTTTTTT; cdr3_aa: CASSPFRGSTGELFF
clone_size: -; v_call: TRBV7-2; j_call: TRBJ2-7; d_call: TRBD2; cdr3_nt: TGTGCCAGCAGCCAAACAGCATCCGGACTAGCGGGCTACGAGCAGTACTTC; cdr3_aa: CASSQTASGLAGYEQYF
clone_size: once; v_call: TRBV5-6; j_call: TRBJ2-7; d_call: -; cdr3_nt: TGTGCCAGCAGCTTAGGCAGGGGACCGAGCGAGCAGTACTTC; cdr3_aa: CASSLGRGPSEQYF
clone_size: -; v_call: TRBV7-2; j_call: TRBJ2-7; d_call: TRBD1; cdr3_nt: TGTGCCAGCAGCCCACGACAGGGGTCTCGCTACGAGCAGTACTTC; cdr3_aa: CASSPRQGSRYEQYF
clone_size: -; v_call: TRBV5-1; j_call: TRBJ2-7; d_call: -; cdr3_nt: TGCGCCAGCAGCTCTTTTGCCGGGGACACCTACGAGCAGTACTTC; cdr3_aa: CASSSFAGDTYEQYF
clone_size: -; v_call: TRBV9; j_call: TRBJ1-2; d_call: -; cdr3_nt: TGTGCCAGCAGCTCCGGGACAACCTGGGAGTCGTATGGCTACACCTTC; cdr3_aa: CASSSGTTWESYGYTF
clone_size: -; v_call: TRBV10-2; j_call: TRBJ1-2; d_call: -; cdr3_nt: TGCGCCAGCAGCCCCAATTCGGGGGGGAATGGCTACACCTTC; cdr3_aa: CASSPNSGGNGYTF
clone_size: -; v_call: TRBV4-1; j_call: TRBJ1-1; d_call: TRBD1; cdr3_nt: TGCGCCAGCAGCCCCCGACAGGGGGATAATGAAGCTTTCTTT; cdr3_aa: CASSPRQGDNEAFF
clone_size: -; v_call: TRBV29-1; j_call: TRBJ2-1; d_call: -; cdr3_nt: TGCAGCGTTGGAAGGGGGAATGAGCAGTTCTTC; cdr3_aa: CSVGRGNEQFF
clone_size: many; v_call: TRBV2; j_call: TRBJ1-6; d_call: -; cdr3_nt: TGTGCCAGCAGTGTTACAGGACCTCATAATTCACCCCTCCACTTT; cdr3_aa: CASSVTGPHNSPLHF
clone_size: -; v_call: TRBV5-1; j_call: TRBJ2-7; d_call: TRBD1; cdr3_nt: TGCGCCAGCAGCTTGGGGACAGGGGGTAGGTACGAGCAGTACTTC; cdr3_aa: CASSLGTGGRYEQYF
clone_size: -; v_call: TRBV20-1; j_call: TRBJ2-1; d_call: TRBD1; cdr3_nt: TGCAGTGCTCCTAGACAGGGCTCCTACAATGAGCAGTTCTTC; cdr3_aa: CSAPRQGSYNEQFF